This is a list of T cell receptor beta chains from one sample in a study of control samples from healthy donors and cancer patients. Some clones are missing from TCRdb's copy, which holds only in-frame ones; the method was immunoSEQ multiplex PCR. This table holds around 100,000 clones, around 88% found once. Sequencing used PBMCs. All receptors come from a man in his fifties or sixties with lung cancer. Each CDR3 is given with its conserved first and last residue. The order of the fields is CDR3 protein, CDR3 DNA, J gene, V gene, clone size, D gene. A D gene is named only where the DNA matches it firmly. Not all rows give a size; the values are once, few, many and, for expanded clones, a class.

cdr3_aa: CASSQDTSGGFEQFF
cdr3_nt: TGTGCCAGCAGCCAAGATACTAGCGGGGGCTTTGAGCAGTTCTTC
j_call: TRBJ2-1
v_call: TRBV3-1/TRBV3-2
clone_size: NA
d_call: TRBD2

cdr3_aa: CASSFPGADTQYF
cdr3_nt: TGTGCCAGCAGTTTTCCAGGTGCCGATACGCAGTATTTT
j_call: TRBJ2-3
v_call: TRBV28
clone_size: once
d_call: NA

cdr3_aa: CASSVRASGANVLTF
cdr3_nt: TGTGCCAGCAGCGTTAGGGCATCTGGGGCCAACGTCCTGACTTTC
j_call: TRBJ2-6
v_call: TRBV7-2
clone_size: NA
d_call: NA

cdr3_aa: CASSPNGEKLFF
cdr3_nt: TGTGCCAGCAGCCCGAACGGTGAAAAACTGTTTTTT
j_call: TRBJ1-4
v_call: TRBV3-1/TRBV3-2
clone_size: NA
d_call: NA

cdr3_aa: CAWSVSRVRSTDTQYF
cdr3_nt: TGTGCCTGGAGTGTATCCCGAGTGAGAAGCACAGATACGCAGTATTTT
j_call: TRBJ2-3
v_call: TRBV30
clone_size: NA
d_call: NA

cdr3_aa: CASSEGLAGARSGANVLTF
cdr3_nt: TGTGCCAGCAGCGAGGGACTAGCGGGGGCCCGCTCTGGGGCCAACGTCCTGACTTTC
j_call: TRBJ2-6
v_call: TRBV9
clone_size: NA
d_call: TRBD2

cdr3_aa: CASSLEGPYGTLHF
cdr3_nt: TGCGCCAGCAGCTTGGAGGGACCCTACGGGACCCTCCACTTT
j_call: TRBJ1-6
v_call: TRBV5-1
clone_size: NA
d_call: NA

cdr3_aa: CASSEGGGADGELFF
cdr3_nt: TGTGCCAGCAGTGAAGGTGGAGGGGCGGACGGGGAGCTGTTTTTT
j_call: TRBJ2-2
v_call: TRBV6-1
clone_size: NA
d_call: NA

cdr3_aa: CASSLGHRNEKLFF
cdr3_nt: TGTGCCAGCAGCTTAGGACACCGTAATGAAAAACTGTTTTTT
j_call: TRBJ1-4
v_call: TRBV7-2
clone_size: NA
d_call: NA

cdr3_aa: CASSWDRVNTEAFF
cdr3_nt: TGTGCCAGCAGCTGGGACAGGGTGAACACTGAAGCTTTCTTT
j_call: TRBJ1-1
v_call: TRBV7-3
clone_size: NA
d_call: TRBD1

cdr3_aa: CSGMTDSTGELFF
cdr3_nt: TGCAGCGGAATGACAGACTCGACCGGGGAGCTGTTTTTT
j_call: TRBJ2-2
v_call: TRBV29-1
clone_size: NA
d_call: NA

cdr3_aa: CASSLAYQGTGYGYTF
cdr3_nt: TGTGCCAGCAGCTTGGCCTATCAGGGGACAGGGTATGGCTACACCTTC
j_call: TRBJ1-2
v_call: TRBV5-5
clone_size: NA
d_call: TRBD1

cdr3_aa: CASSPWSADTQYF
cdr3_nt: TGTGCCAGCAGTCCCTGGTCGGCGGATACGCAGTATTTT
j_call: TRBJ2-3
v_call: TRBV12-3/TRBV12-4
clone_size: NA
d_call: NA

cdr3_aa: CASSFSGQGPNQPQHF
cdr3_nt: TGTGCCAGCAGTTTCTCGGGACAGGGTCCTAATCAGCCCCAGCATTTT
j_call: TRBJ1-5
v_call: TRBV5-8
clone_size: few
d_call: TRBD1

cdr3_aa: CSASHSSTDTQYF
cdr3_nt: TGCAGTGCTAGTCACTCTAGCACAGATACGCAGTATTTT
j_call: TRBJ2-3
v_call: TRBV20-1
clone_size: NA
d_call: NA

cdr3_aa: CATSDPVPSDRSPTDTQYF
cdr3_nt: TGTGCCACCAGTGACCCGGTCCCGAGTGACCGAAGCCCCACAGATACGCAGTATTTT
j_call: TRBJ2-3
v_call: TRBV24-1
clone_size: NA
d_call: NA

cdr3_aa: CASRGSSNQPQHF
cdr3_nt: TGTGCCAGCAGGGGTTCGAGCAATCAGCCCCAGCATTTT
j_call: TRBJ1-5
v_call: TRBV3-1/TRBV3-2
clone_size: NA
d_call: NA

cdr3_aa: CASSLDYPNTEAFF
cdr3_nt: TGCGCCAGCAGCTTAGACTACCCGAACACTGAAGCTTTCTTT
j_call: TRBJ1-1
v_call: TRBV5-1
clone_size: once
d_call: NA

cdr3_aa: CASSGGATGETQYF
cdr3_nt: TGTGCCAGCAGTGGAGGGGCCACGGGAGAGACCCAGTACTTC
j_call: TRBJ2-5
v_call: TRBV27
clone_size: NA
d_call: NA

cdr3_aa: CASSSSSGGDTQYF
cdr3_nt: TGTGCCAGCAGCTCATCCTCAGGGGGAGATACGCAGTATTTT
j_call: TRBJ2-3
v_call: TRBV11-1
clone_size: NA
d_call: TRBD1

cdr3_aa: CASSIRQVREETQYF
cdr3_nt: TGTGCCAGTAGTATCAGACAGGTACGGGAGGAGACCCAGTACTTC
j_call: TRBJ2-5
v_call: TRBV19
clone_size: NA
d_call: NA

cdr3_aa: CASRRDIAKNTEAFF
cdr3_nt: TGCGCCAGCAGGCGGGACATAGCAAAGAACACTGAAGCTTTCTTT
j_call: TRBJ1-1
v_call: TRBV5-1
clone_size: NA
d_call: NA

cdr3_aa: CSGSGTGANEQFF
cdr3_nt: TGCAGCGGTTCCGGGACAGGGGCAAATGAGCAGTTCTTC
j_call: TRBJ2-1
v_call: TRBV29-1
clone_size: NA
d_call: TRBD1

cdr3_aa: CATSIRGTNEKLFF
cdr3_nt: TGTGCCACCAGCATTAGGGGGACTAATGAAAAACTGTTTTTT
j_call: TRBJ1-4
v_call: TRBV15
clone_size: NA
d_call: NA

cdr3_aa: CASGLVRASEAFF
cdr3_nt: TGTGCTAGTGGTTTGGTTAGGGCATCTGAAGCTTTCTTT
j_call: TRBJ1-1
v_call: TRBV12-5
clone_size: NA
d_call: NA

cdr3_aa: CASSQEAQAPNQPQHF
cdr3_nt: TGTGCCAGCAGCCAAGAAGCCCAGGCGCCCAATCAGCCCCAGCATTTT
j_call: TRBJ1-5
v_call: TRBV3-1/TRBV3-2
clone_size: NA
d_call: NA

cdr3_aa: CATRSQVTSYEQYF
cdr3_nt: TGTGCCACCAGGAGTCAGGTGACCTCCTACGAGCAGTACTTC
j_call: TRBJ2-7
v_call: TRBV15
clone_size: NA
d_call: NA

cdr3_aa: CASSVTGENEQFF
cdr3_nt: TGTGCCAGCAGCGTGACAGGGGAAAATGAGCAGTTCTTC
j_call: TRBJ2-1
v_call: TRBV5-4
clone_size: NA
d_call: TRBD1

cdr3_aa: CASSYKGRETQYF
cdr3_nt: TGTGCCAGCAGCTATAAGGGTAGGGAGACCCAGTACTTC
j_call: TRBJ2-5
v_call: TRBV5-4
clone_size: NA
d_call: NA

cdr3_aa: CAWDGGNNSPLHF
cdr3_nt: TGTGCCTGGGACGGGGGAAATAATTCACCCCTCCACTTT
j_call: TRBJ1-6
v_call: TRBV30
clone_size: NA
d_call: NA

cdr3_aa: CASSLGQVQETQYF
cdr3_nt: TGTGCCAGCAGCTTAGGACAGGTCCAAGAGACCCAGTACTTC
j_call: TRBJ2-5
v_call: TRBV5-4
clone_size: once
d_call: TRBD1

cdr3_aa: CASSLRTSRTEAFF
cdr3_nt: TGTGCCAGCAGCCTTAGGACCTCAAGAACTGAAGCTTTCTTT
j_call: TRBJ1-1
v_call: TRBV3-1/TRBV3-2
clone_size: NA
d_call: NA

cdr3_aa: CASSEDSPSNQPQHF
cdr3_nt: TGCGCCAGCAGCGAGGACAGCCCTAGCAATCAGCCCCAGCATTTT
j_call: TRBJ1-5
v_call: TRBV5-1
clone_size: NA
d_call: NA

cdr3_aa: CAISEGTGGTEAFF
cdr3_nt: TGTGCCATCAGTGAAGGGACAGGGGGCACTGAAGCTTTCTTT
j_call: TRBJ1-1
v_call: TRBV10-3
clone_size: once
d_call: TRBD1

cdr3_aa: CASSEVESGGDHALSTDTQYF
cdr3_nt: TGTGCCAGCAGTGAAGTGGAAAGCGGGGGGGACCACGCTTTAAGCACAGATACGCAGTATTTT
j_call: TRBJ2-3
v_call: TRBV6-1
clone_size: NA
d_call: TRBD2

cdr3_aa: CASSLDDRNEKLFF
cdr3_nt: TGCGCCAGCAGCTTGGACGACCGCAATGAAAAACTGTTTTTT
j_call: TRBJ1-4
v_call: TRBV5-1
clone_size: NA
d_call: NA

cdr3_aa: CATSTRFRGSDEKLFF
cdr3_nt: TGTGCCACCAGCACCAGGTTCAGGGGGAGTGATGAAAAACTGTTTTTT
j_call: TRBJ1-4
v_call: TRBV15
clone_size: NA
d_call: TRBD1

cdr3_aa: CASSLTVNTEAFF
cdr3_nt: TGTGCCAGCAGCTTAACTGTGAACACTGAAGCTTTCTTT
j_call: TRBJ1-1
v_call: TRBV7-2
clone_size: NA
d_call: NA

cdr3_aa: CASSESNSPLHF
cdr3_nt: TGCGCCAGCAGTGAATCAAATTCACCCCTCCACTTT
j_call: TRBJ1-6
v_call: TRBV10-1
clone_size: NA
d_call: NA

cdr3_aa: CASSLYAMGETQYF
cdr3_nt: TGCGCCAGCAGCTTGTATGCCATGGGAGAGACCCAGTACTTC
j_call: TRBJ2-5
v_call: TRBV5-1
clone_size: NA
d_call: NA

cdr3_aa: CASSIKTGGQYNEQFF
cdr3_nt: TGTGCCAGTAGTATAAAGACGGGGGGGCAGTACAATGAGCAGTTCTTC
j_call: TRBJ2-1
v_call: TRBV19
clone_size: once
d_call: TRBD2

cdr3_aa: CASSLTQNEGYTF
cdr3_nt: TGTGCCAGTAGTCTGACACAAAATGAGGGCTACACCTTC
j_call: TRBJ1-2
v_call: TRBV19
clone_size: NA
d_call: NA

cdr3_aa: CASSTTGNTGELFF
cdr3_nt: TGTGCCAGTAGTACAACAGGGAACACCGGGGAGCTGTTTTTT
j_call: TRBJ2-2
v_call: TRBV19
clone_size: NA
d_call: NA